This entry is about one T cell receptor (beta chain). The target antigen is unknown. This entry belongs to a study of T cell responses to AZD1222 COVID-19 vaccine. Study-wide context: The analysis combined second doses at about 4 or about 12 weeks. Whole-study results and caveats: The study identified only a handful of AZD1222 recipients as seropositive at baseline. White British people made up most donors, females outnumbered males, and clonal diversity was possibly underestimated.

Measured with immunoSEQ multiplex PCR; TCRdb has only the in-frame clones, and not every one. The sample holds some 90,000 clones; roughly 89% are singletons and the top ten take approximately 2.5%. The specimen comprised peripheral blood, sampled on day 0 of AZD1222 vaccination. This TCR was sampled from an adult in good health.

This CDR3 reads CASSFQTGGNTEAFF. CDR3 bases: TGTGCCAGCAGCTTTCAGACAGGGGGCAACACTGAAGCTTTCTTT. This chain connects TRBV7-9 to TRBJ1-1; 10 bases match TRBD1. Germline V gene data show CDR1 as SEHNR and CDR2 as FQNEAQ (reference sequence). V gave up 3 bases and J gave up 2 bases; unmatched junction bases: 3. CDR3 length: 15 amino acids.